A single sample gave rise to the 2 T cell receptor beta chains below, sequenced in a study of T-cell reconstitution after alpha-beta-depleted transplantation in children. Unique molecular identifiers featured in how the TCRbeta library was prepared. Using its own MiXCR run on the PCR reads, TCRdb lists one record per CDR3 protein. The table has more than 15,000 distinct CDR3 sequences, roughly 7.8% seen once. The material sequenced was PBMCs, mostly from graft donor cells, taken 60 days after TCRalphabeta/CD19-depleted stem cell transplant. The receptors come from a boy younger than two who had a stem cell transplant for Wiskott-Aldrich syndrome, so the T cells may come from the graft donor.

The CDR3 DNA reads TGTGCCACCAGCAGAGATTGGGGCCTACGAGGCTACACCTTC. It translates to CATSRDWGLRGYTF. The V and J genes are TRBV15 and TRBJ1-2; possible D gene TRBD1, 5 bases. Trimming took 0 bases from V and 8 from J, leaving 13 bases between them. CDR1 is LNHNV, CDR2 YYDKDF, per germline (reference sequence). This CDR3 is built from 14 residues.

The chain is built from TRBV7-9 and TRBJ1-3; TRBD1 matches at 7 bases. This CDR3 is 15 amino acids long. The ends lost 5 bases at V and 2 bases at J; junction bases unmatched: 6. Germline V gives CDR1 SEHNR, CDR2 FQNEAQ (reference sequence). Written as DNA, the CDR3 is TGTGCCAGCAGCCCCCAGACAGGGACTGGAAACACCATATATTTT. It codes for CASSPQTGTGNTIYF.